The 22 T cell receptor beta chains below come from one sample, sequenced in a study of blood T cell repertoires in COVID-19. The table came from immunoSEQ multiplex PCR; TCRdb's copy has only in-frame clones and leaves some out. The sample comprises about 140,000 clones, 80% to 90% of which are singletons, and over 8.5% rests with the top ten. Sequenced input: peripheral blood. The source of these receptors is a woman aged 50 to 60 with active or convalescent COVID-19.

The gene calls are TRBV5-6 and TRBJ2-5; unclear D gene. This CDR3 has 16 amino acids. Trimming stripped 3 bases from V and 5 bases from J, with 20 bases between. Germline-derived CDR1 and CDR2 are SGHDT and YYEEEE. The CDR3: CASSSSLLSLRETQYF. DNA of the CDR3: TGTGCCAGCAGCTCTTCTCTCCTATCTCTGCGGGAGACCCAGTACTTC.

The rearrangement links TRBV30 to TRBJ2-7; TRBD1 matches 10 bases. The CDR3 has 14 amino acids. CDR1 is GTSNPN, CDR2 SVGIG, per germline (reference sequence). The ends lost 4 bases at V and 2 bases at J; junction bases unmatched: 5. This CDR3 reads CAWTHGTGAYEQYF. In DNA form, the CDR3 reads TGTGCCTGGACCCACGGGACAGGGGCCTACGAGCAGTACTTC.

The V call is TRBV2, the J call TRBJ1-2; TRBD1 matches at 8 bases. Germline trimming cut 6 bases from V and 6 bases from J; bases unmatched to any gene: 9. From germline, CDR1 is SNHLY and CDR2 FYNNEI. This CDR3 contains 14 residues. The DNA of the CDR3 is TGTGCCAGCAGGGCGGTAGGACAGGGAGATGGCTACACCTTC. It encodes CASRAVGQGDGYTF.

CDR3 in amino acids: CASSHTGAEQYF. The CDR3 DNA reads as TGTGCCAGCAGTCACACAGGGGCCGAGCAGTACTTC. The V and J genes are TRBV6-6 and TRBJ2-7, with 7 bases fitting TRBD1. J lost 6 bases, V lost 5 bases, and 4 bases had no gene match. There are 12 residues in the CDR3. The germline V gene has CDR1 MNHNY and CDR2 SVGAGI (reference sequence).

CDR3 DNA: TGTGCCAGTAGTATCGGGACAGGGCAGAGCACAGATACGCAGTATTTT. It yields the protein CASSIGTGQSTDTQYF. This chain uses TRBV19 with TRBJ2-3, with 9 bases identical to TRBD1. Germline CDR1 and CDR2: LNHDA and SQIVND (reference sequence). V was clipped by 3 bases and J by 0 bases; unmatched bases: 4. This CDR3 region has 16 residues. Filled out from reference TRBV19 and TRBJ2-3, the complete variable domain reads DGGITQSPKYLFRKEGQNVTLSCEQNLNHDAMYWYRQDPGQGLRLIYYSQIVNDFQKGDIAEGYSVSREKKESFPLTVTSAQKNPTAFYLCASSIGTGQSTDTQYFGPGTRLTVL.

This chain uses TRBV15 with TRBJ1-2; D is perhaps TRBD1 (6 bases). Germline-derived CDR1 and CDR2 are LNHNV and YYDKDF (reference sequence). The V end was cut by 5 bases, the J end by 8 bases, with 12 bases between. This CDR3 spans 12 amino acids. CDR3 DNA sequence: TGTGCCACCAGCGGGGGGGGCCGGGGCTACACCTTC. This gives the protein CATSGGGRGYTF.

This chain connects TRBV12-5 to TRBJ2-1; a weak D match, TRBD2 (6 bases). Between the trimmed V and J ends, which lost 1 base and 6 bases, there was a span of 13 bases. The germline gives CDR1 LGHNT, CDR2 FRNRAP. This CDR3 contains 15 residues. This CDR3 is CASGLEPGLGNEQFF. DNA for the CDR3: TGTGCTAGTGGTTTGGAACCGGGACTGGGCAATGAGCAGTTCTTC.

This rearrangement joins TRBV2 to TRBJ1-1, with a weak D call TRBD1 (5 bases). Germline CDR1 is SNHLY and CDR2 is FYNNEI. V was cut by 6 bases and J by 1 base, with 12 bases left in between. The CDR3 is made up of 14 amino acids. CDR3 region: CASSPGLPNTEAFF. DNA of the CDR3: TGTGCCAGCAGCCCGGGACTCCCGAACACTGAAGCTTTCTTT.

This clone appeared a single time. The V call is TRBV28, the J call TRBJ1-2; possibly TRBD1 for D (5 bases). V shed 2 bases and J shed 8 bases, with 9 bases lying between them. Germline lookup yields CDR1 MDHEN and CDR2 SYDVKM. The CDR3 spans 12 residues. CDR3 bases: TGTGCCAGCAGTTTACCAGGGTACGGCTACACCTTC. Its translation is CASSLPGYGYTF.

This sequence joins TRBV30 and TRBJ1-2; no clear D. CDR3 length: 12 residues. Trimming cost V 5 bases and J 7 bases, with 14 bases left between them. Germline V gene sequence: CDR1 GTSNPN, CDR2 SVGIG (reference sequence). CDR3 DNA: TGTGCCTGGGTCGGGGATCTACCTGGCTACACCTTC. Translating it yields CAWVGDLPGYTF.

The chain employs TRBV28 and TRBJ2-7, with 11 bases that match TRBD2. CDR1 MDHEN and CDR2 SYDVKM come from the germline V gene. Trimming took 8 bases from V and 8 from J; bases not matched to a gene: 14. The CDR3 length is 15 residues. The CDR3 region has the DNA TGTGCCAGCGGACTAGCGGGTTCGGGGGGTGAGAAGCAGTACTTC. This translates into CASGLAGSGGEKQYF.

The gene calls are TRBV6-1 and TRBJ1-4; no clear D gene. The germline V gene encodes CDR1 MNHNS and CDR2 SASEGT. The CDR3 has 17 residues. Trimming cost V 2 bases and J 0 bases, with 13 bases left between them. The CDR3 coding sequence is TGTGCCAGCAGTGAATTAGGCGGAAGTGCAACTAATGAAAAACTGTTTTTT. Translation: CASSELGGSATNEKLFF.

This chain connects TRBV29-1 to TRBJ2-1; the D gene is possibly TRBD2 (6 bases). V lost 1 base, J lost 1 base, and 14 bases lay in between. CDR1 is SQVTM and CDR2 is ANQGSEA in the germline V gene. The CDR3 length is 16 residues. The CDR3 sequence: CSVEVGASESYNEQFF. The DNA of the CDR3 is TGCAGCGTTGAAGTAGGGGCTAGCGAATCCTACAATGAGCAGTTCTTC.

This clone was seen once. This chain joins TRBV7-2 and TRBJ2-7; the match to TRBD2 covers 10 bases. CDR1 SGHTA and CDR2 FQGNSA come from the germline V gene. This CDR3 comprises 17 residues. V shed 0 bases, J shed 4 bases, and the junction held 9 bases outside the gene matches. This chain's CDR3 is CASSLAWLAGEGYEQYF. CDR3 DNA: TGTGCCAGCAGCTTAGCGTGGCTAGCGGGAGAAGGATACGAGCAGTACTTC.

CDR3 DNA sequence: TGTGCCGGGACAGGGGCCGGGGAGCCTGAAGCTTTCTTT. Residues: CAGTGAGEPEAFF. V usage is TRBV30 and J usage is TRBJ1-1; 10 bases fit TRBD1. The CDR3 is made up of 13 amino acids. J gave up 6 bases and V 8 bases, and 9 bases lay outside the gene matches. CDR1 and CDR2 from the germline V gene are GTSNPN and SVGIG (reference sequence).

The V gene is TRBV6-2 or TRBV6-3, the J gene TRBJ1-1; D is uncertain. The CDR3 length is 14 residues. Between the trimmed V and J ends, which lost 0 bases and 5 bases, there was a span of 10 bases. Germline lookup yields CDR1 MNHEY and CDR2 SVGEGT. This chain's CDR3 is CASSYSNTRTEAFF. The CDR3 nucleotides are TGTGCCAGCAGTTACTCGAATACGCGAACTGAAGCTTTCTTT.

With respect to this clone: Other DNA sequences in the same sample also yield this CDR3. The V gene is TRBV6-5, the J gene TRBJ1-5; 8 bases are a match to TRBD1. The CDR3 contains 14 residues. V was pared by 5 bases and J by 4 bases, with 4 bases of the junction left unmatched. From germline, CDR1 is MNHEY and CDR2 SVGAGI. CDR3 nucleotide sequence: TGTGCCAGCAGTACGAGACAGGGGAATCAGCCCCAGCATTTT. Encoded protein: CASSTRQGNQPQHF.

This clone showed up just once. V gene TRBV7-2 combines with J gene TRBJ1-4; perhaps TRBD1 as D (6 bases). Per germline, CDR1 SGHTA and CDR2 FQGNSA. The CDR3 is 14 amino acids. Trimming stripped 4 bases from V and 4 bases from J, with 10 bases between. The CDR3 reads CASSWTASNEKLFF. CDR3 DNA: TGTGCCAGCAGCTGGACAGCGAGTAATGAAAAACTGTTTTTT.

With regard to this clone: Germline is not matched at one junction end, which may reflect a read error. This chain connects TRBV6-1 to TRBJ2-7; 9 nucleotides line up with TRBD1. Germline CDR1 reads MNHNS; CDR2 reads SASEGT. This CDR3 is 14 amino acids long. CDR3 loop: CASTETGGGYEQYF. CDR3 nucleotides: TGTGCCAGCACTGAAACAGGGGGCGGCTACGAGCAGTACTTC.

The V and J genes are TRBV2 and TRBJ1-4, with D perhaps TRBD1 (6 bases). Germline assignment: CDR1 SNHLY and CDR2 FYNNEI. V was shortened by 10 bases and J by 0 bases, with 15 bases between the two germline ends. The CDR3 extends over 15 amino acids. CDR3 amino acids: CANSRGWSTNEKLFF. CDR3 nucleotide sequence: TGTGCCAACTCCAGGGGATGGTCAACTAATGAAAAACTGTTTTTT.

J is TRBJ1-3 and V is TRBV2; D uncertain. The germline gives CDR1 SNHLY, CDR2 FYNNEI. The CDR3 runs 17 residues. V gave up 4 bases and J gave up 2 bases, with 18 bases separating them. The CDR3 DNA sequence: TGTGCCAGCAGTGGGGTCAATCGGGTCTTGGCTGGAAACACCATATATTTT. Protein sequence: CASSGVNRVLAGNTIYF.

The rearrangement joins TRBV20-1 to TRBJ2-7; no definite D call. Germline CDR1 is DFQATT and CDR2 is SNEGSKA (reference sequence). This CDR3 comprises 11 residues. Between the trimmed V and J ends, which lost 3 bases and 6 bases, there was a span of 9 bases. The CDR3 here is CSASLRGEQYF. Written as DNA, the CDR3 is TGCAGTGCTAGTTTGCGTGGCGAGCAGTACTTC.